This TCR beta chain appears in the sequencing data of a study of CD4 T cells in relation to SARS-CoV-2 and coronaviruses. Clones were sequenced by immunoSEQ multiplex PCR, and TCRdb holds only the in-frame ones, with some missing. The table lists about 30,000 clones, around 80% of them singletons. Unexposed donor CD4+ T cells date from about 2011-2018, before the COVID-19 pandemic. Isolation of CD4+ T cells took place after approximately 10 days in culture. Deletions cut 2 bases from V and 7 bases from J, with 18 bases between. The CDR3 length is 15 residues. Germline CDR1 reads MNHEY; CDR2 reads SMNVEV (reference sequence). Turning to this clone: No antigen is known for it.

V is TRBV27 and J is TRBJ2-7; D possibly corresponds to TRBD2 (7 bases). The receptor's source is a human donor in good health. The material sequenced was CD4+ T cells from PBMCs, cultured in vitro. The CDR3 sequence: CASSLRGALMGEQYF. The CDR3 DNA is TGTGCCAGCAGTTTACGGGGGGCTCTTATGGGGGAGCAGTACTTC.